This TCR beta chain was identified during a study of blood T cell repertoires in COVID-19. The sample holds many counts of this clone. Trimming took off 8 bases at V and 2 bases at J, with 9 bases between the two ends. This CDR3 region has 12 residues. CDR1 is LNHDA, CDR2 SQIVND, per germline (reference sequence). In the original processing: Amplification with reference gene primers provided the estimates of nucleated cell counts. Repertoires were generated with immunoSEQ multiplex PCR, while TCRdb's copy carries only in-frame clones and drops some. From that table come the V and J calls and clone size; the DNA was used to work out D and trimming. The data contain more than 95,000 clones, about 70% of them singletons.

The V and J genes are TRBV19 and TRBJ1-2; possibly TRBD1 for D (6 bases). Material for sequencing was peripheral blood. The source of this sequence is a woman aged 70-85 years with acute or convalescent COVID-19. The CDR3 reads CASRTGNYGYTF. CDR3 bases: TGTGCCAGTCGAACAGGGAACTATGGCTACACCTTC.